This paragraph reports one T cell receptor beta chain. Its specific antigen is unknown. Base qualities were left out, and no much larger clone turns up one base away. The source of the sample is a study of shared clonotypes between healthy human individuals (TCRdb year 2020). Study-wide context: Three men and two women, aged 18 to 49 years, made up the cohort. For each donor, three plates each were used for CD4 naive and CD4 memory, two plates were used for CD8 naive, and one plate was used for CD8 memory. The study deeply sequenced blood TCR repertoires of about 5 healthy adults to estimate repertoire size and the extent of clonotype sharing between individuals. To increase sequencing depth and limit assay-specific biases, TCR repertoire library preparation and sequencing were carried out by different laboratories using diverse techniques. Each donor's leukapheresis produced roughly between roughly 0.85 and 9.5 billion PBMCs.

On the study overall, not on this receptor specifically: Only blood was sampled, and tissue TCR repertoires likely differ from those in blood. Because the study included a small number of donors, the genetic and exposure-history diversity represented was limited. Sharing across a few donors was observed for approximately 5% of naive CD4, 3% to 3.5% of naive CD8, 2% to 2.5% of memory CD4, and about 0.4% of memory CD8 clonotypes. Naive subsets generally had larger estimated clonotype richness than memory subsets. Based on pairwise subsampling, the degree of clonotype sharing among donors was expected to be affected by sequencing depth. Even with the large sequencing depth, rarefaction of the sorted-subset datasets indicated that sequencing was incomplete. Higher generation probabilities were observed for clonotypes shared by all four sorted-subset donors than for non-shared clonotypes.

The donors were healthy, HIV-negative adults with no recently reported acute infections or vaccinations. Only Caucasian adults living in Nashville, Tennessee, USA were represented among the donors. Magnetic negative selection was used to enrich CD4+ T cells, after which naive cells were positively selected on CD45RA and the negative fraction became the memory subset. After blood collection by leukapheresis, PBMCs were isolated using Ficoll-Histopaque density gradient centrifugation and then cryopreserved in the vapor phase of liquid nitrogen. Analytical flow cytometry was used to check the purity and quantity of every magnetically sorted T cell population. Genomic DNA was isolated from each sorted fraction and quantified by UV absorbance on a Nanodrop 2000c. Using the deep immunoSEQ assay, TCR CDR3 regions were amplified from genomic DNA by multiplex PCR. For each cell subset, the extracted genomic DNA was distributed evenly across all wells of several immunoSEQ 96-well plates, and each plate served as one replicate. For sorted subsets, each replicate PCR was loaded with about 0.2 ug genomic DNA, equivalent to about 30,000 T cell genomes. The purified libraries were quantified using a Qubit 3.0 fluorometer, sized with a Bioanalyzer 2100, and then quantified again using the KAPA Library Quantification kit. Each immunoSEQ 96-well plate was sequenced on its own single-read 150-cycle Illumina NextSeq 550 flow cell. As for how the authors treated the data: Because the immunoSEQ output included only junctional sequences and no quality scores, the filtering could not be the same as the filtering used for full-length reads. To assign V/J genes and CDR3, sequences were annotated against IMGT germline references using PyIR, a Python wrapper for IgBLAST v1.9. Reads with weak V/J assignments (E-value above 1e-6), missing CDR3, stop codons, out-of-frame junctions, or ambiguous translated residues were removed. V3J clonotypes were defined by identical inferred V gene, J gene, and CDR3 amino acid sequence. To compute the percentage overlap between repertoires, the number of shared unique clonotypes was divided by the size of the smaller repertoire. Richness of each repertoire was evaluated using RTK rarefaction, the Chao1 estimator, and Recon v2.1 estimates of unobserved clonotypes. For all TCRbeta clonotypes obtained by the gDNA method from a few donors, generation probabilities were computed with OLGA. The table was pulled from immuneACCESS by TCRdb, which kept in-frame rearrangements only. Such tables lose some clones; where checked, under half of the loss comes from unresolved V genes, and the rest has no known cause. V and J calls and clone size come straight from that table; D and trimming were deduced from the DNA. This sample lists over 2 million clones; around 95% were detected once. 0.13% of the sample is held by the ten biggest clonotypes.

The clonotype originates from a young man in good health. Sequencing was performed on naive CD4+ T cells sorted from blood. The meaning of the sample's cell subset or site label: CD45RA+ positively selected.

The DNA sequence reads TGTGCCAGCAGGGGCGGGACCACAGATACGCAGTATTTT. This sequence encodes CASRGGTTDTQYF. This receptor chain uses TRBV2 and TRBJ2-3; the D gene is perhaps TRBD2, from 6 matching bases. The CDR3 goes from the cysteine to the phenylalanine over 13 residues. Of the read, only the CDR3 DNA is kept; its 39 bases are in frame from base 1. Trimming takes 6 bases from V and 2 bases from J, and the germline ends sit 9 bases apart. The germline V gene provides CDR1 SNHLY and CDR2 FYNNEI. Supplemented by the reference TRBV2 and TRBJ2-3 proteins around the CDR3, the complete variable domain is EPEVTQTPSHQVTQMGQEVILRCVPISNHLYFYWYRQILGQKVEFLVSFYNNEISEKSEIFDDQFSVERPDGSNFTLKIRSTKLEDSAMYFCASRGGTTDTQYFGPGTRLTVL.